This record looks at one T cell receptor beta chain sequence and its context. The record originates from a study of blood T cell repertoires in COVID-19. Overall study: Both acute and convalescent COVID-19 samples were obtained from the United States, Italy and Spain. PBMCs, B-cell-depleted T cells, or T cells were the source of the cDNA or gDNA that made up the material.

Methods used by the authors: The assay estimated nucleated cells by amplifying reference gene primers. The data were produced by immunoSEQ multiplex PCR, yet TCRdb's version contains in-frame clones alone and is incomplete. Clone size and V and J calls were adopted from that table, with D and trimming inferred from the DNA. The repertoire holds roughly 250,000 clones, with around 82% as singletons. The V end was cut by 2 bases, the J end by 7 bases, with 11 bases between. CDR3 length: 13 amino acids. The J gene is TRBJ1-2, the V gene TRBV12-3 or TRBV12-4, with D possibly being TRBD1 (5 bases). Sequenced input: peripheral blood. The receptor was derived from a man aged 35-49 years with active or convalescent COVID-19. CDR3 region: CASSLIGEVGYTF. Written as DNA, the CDR3 is TGTGCCAGCAGTTTAATAGGGGAGGTTGGCTACACCTTC.